The present TCR beta chain was sequenced within a study of T cell responses to AZD1222 COVID-19 vaccine. General study results and limits: Increased Spike-specific TCR breadth and depth were observed after two AZD1222 doses. Vaccine-related CD4 TCRs covered spike, predominating at 160-218 and 743-854. Seropositive at baseline were only six AZD1222 recipients. Possibly, clonal diversity was underestimated; donors were largely white British and included more females.

A note on this clone: Its specificity is not known.

The germline V and J ends were trimmed by 0 bases and 4 bases, with 6 bases remaining between them. The germline CDR1 and CDR2 sequences are MNHNY and SVGAGI (reference sequence). There are 14 residues in the CDR3. The table came from immunoSEQ multiplex PCR; TCRdb's copy has only in-frame clones and leaves some out. The sample contains tens of thousands of clones, about nine tenths of which appear only once. V usage is TRBV6-6 and J usage is TRBJ1-4; D not certain. This specimen consisted of peripheral blood, obtained 28 days after the second AZD1222 dose. This TCR was recovered from an adult who received the AZD1222 COVID-19 vaccine. In nucleotides, the CDR3 is TGTGCCAGCAGTTACTCCAGATATAATGAAAAACTGTTTTTT. Translated, it gives CASSYSRYNEKLFF.